This T cell receptor (beta chain) stems from a study of shared clonotypes between healthy human individuals (dated by TCRdb to between 2020 and 2021). For the study in its entirety: The cohort comprised two women and a few men aged 18 to 49 years. Between about 0.94 and 8.9 billion PBMCs per donor were obtained by leukapheresis. To estimate repertoire size and how much clonotypes are shared between individuals, the study performed deep sequencing of blood TCR repertoires from a handful of healthy adults. To increase sequencing depth and limit assay-specific biases, different laboratories used diverse techniques to prepare libraries and sequence TCR repertoires. For each donor, CD4 naive and CD4 memory were each given three plates, CD8 naive was given two plates, and CD8 memory was given one plate.

Regarding this clone: Its antigen target is currently unknown. The input lacks base qualities; no much larger clone sits a single base away.

V is reduced by 2 bases and J by 4 bases, leaving a spacing of 6 bases between them. Via the germline V gene, CDR1 is MNHEY and CDR2 SVGAGI. Including cysteine and phenylalanine, the CDR3 has 13 amino acids. The only DNA kept is the CDR3, 39 bases in frame from the first base. TCR CDR3 regions were amplified from genomic DNA by multiplex PCR using the deep immunoSEQ assay. Extracted genomic DNA from each cell subset was spread evenly across all wells of several immunoSEQ 96-well plates, with each plate serving as a replicate. For sorted subsets, each replicate PCR was loaded with approximately 200 ng genomic DNA, equivalent to 25,000 to 35,000 T cell genomes. Purified libraries were quantified with a Qubit 3.0 fluorometer, sized on a Bioanalyzer 2100, and re-quantified with the KAPA Library Quantification kit. A separate single-read 150-cycle Illumina NextSeq 550 flow cell was used to sequence each immunoSEQ 96-well plate. The authors' pipeline ran thus. Because the immunoSEQ output included only junctional sequences and no quality scores, the filtering could not be the same as the filtering used for full-length reads. To assign V/J genes and CDR3, sequences were annotated against IMGT germline references using PyIR, a Python wrapper for IgBLAST v1.9. Reads with weak V/J assignments (E-value above 1e-6), missing CDR3, stop codons, out-of-frame junctions, or ambiguous translated residues were removed. V3J clonotypes were defined as sequences sharing the same inferred V gene, J gene, and CDR3 amino acid sequence. The percentage overlap between two repertoires was calculated by dividing the number of shared unique clonotypes by the size of the smaller repertoire. Three approaches were used to assess repertoire richness: RTK rarefaction, the Chao1 estimator, and Recon v2.1 estimates of unobserved clonotypes. For all TCRbeta clonotypes obtained by the gDNA method from a handful of donors, generation probabilities were computed with OLGA. TCRdb limited this immuneACCESS table to in-frame rearrangements with V and J called. A share of clones is missing; checked studies link under half to unresolved V genes, and the rest is unexplained. V, J and clone size are taken as reported in that table, and D and trimming were inferred from the DNA itself. Present in this sample are some 1,600,000 clones, around 98% of which were seen just once. The biggest ten clones account for roughly 0.42% of the sample.

The donors were healthy, HIV-negative adults who had no recently reported acute infections or vaccinations. All donors were Caucasian adults living in Nashville, Tennessee, USA. CD4+ T cells were enriched by magnetic negative selection; naive cells were then positively selected on CD45RA, and the negative fraction formed the memory subset. Blood was obtained by leukapheresis, after which PBMCs were separated by Ficoll-Histopaque density gradient centrifugation and cryopreserved in liquid nitrogen vapor phase. Purity and quantity of every magnetically sorted T cell population were checked by analytical flow cytometry. Genomic DNA was isolated from every sorted fraction and measured by UV absorbance on a Nanodrop 2000c. What the work shows at the level of the full study, not this receptor alone: Pairwise subsampling indicated that sequencing depth was expected to affect the degree of clonotype sharing among donors. Clonotypes shared by all four sorted-subset donors showed higher generation probabilities than non-shared clonotypes. When several donors were compared, the shared fraction of clonotypes was about 5% for naive CD4, around 3.5% for naive CD8, roughly 2.5% for memory CD4, and roughly 0.4% for memory CD8. Sampling was restricted to blood, and TCR repertoires in tissues likely differ from the TCR repertoires found in blood. The genetic and exposure-history diversity represented was limited by the small number of donors. Naive subsets generally had larger estimated clonotype richness than memory subsets did. Incomplete sequencing was indicated by rarefaction of sorted-subset datasets, despite the large sequencing depth.

Input material: naive CD4+ T cells sorted from blood. This specimen's cell subset or site label, per the study, means: CD45RA+ positively selected. The V gene is TRBV6-5 and the J gene is TRBJ2-1, and possibly TRBD2, on 5 matching bases. This clonotype originated in a young man in good health. This receptor has the CDR3 CASSYLAYNEQFF. The DNA sequence is TGTGCCAGCAGTTACCTAGCTTACAATGAGCAGTTCTTC.